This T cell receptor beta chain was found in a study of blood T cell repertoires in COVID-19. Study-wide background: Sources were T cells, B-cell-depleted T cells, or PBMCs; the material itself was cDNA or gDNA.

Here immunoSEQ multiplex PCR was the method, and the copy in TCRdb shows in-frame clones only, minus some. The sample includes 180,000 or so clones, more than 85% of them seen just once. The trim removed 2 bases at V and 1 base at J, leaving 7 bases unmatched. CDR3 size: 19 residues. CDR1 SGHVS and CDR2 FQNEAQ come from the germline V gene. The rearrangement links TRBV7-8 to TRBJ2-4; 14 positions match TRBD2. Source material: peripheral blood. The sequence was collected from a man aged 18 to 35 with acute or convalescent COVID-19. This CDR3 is CASSLLGLAGAMAKNIQYF. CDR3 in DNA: TGTGCCAGCAGCTTATTGGGACTAGCGGGGGCTATGGCCAAAAACATTCAGTACTTC.